This TCR beta chain was documented in a study of T-cell memory formation after mild COVID-19. Study-level background: The study found TCR clusters largely donor specific.

The germline V gene encodes CDR1 SQVTM and CDR2 ANQGSEA. The CDR3 is 14 amino acids. Trimming stripped 6 bases from V and 5 bases from J, with 16 bases between. Overall study findings and caveats: Prior to infection, memory already included some responding clones, suggesting cross-reactive memory joined.

TCR alpha and TCR beta cDNA libraries carrying sample barcodes and UMIs came from 5'RACE with constant-segment primers. TCRdb re-called the 5' RACE reads through MiXCR, storing one row per CDR3 protein. The sample contains some 490,000 distinct CDR3 sequences, approximately 18% of which appear only once. About this clonotype: Its antigen is currently unknown.

The sample consisted of PBMCs or a T cell subset sorted from them (not recorded which). The TCR originated in an adult woman who had mild COVID-19 (a few samples of this study predate the infection). Cell type and time point are not known. The V gene is TRBV29-1, the J gene TRBJ2-2; perhaps TRBD2 as D (6 bases). The CDR3 DNA sequence: TGCAGCGTCGCACACGGGGGATGGACCGGGGAGCTGTTTTTT. This gives the protein CSVAHGGWTGELFF.